Below are 11 T cell receptor beta chains sequenced from a single sample in a study of shared clonotypes between healthy human individuals. Assay: immunoSEQ multiplex PCR; the TCRdb copy retains only in-frame clones and omits some. The table records under 2,500,000 clones, almost 96% of them present only once. Sequencing used naive CD4+ T cells sorted from blood. Subset given: CD45RA+ positively selected. The origin of the receptors is a young man in good health.

The gene calls are TRBV5-6 and TRBJ1-6, with a weak D call TRBD1 (5 bases). The V gene's germline CDR1 is SGHDT and CDR2 YYEEEE. Trimming removed 5 bases at V and 9 bases at J, with 18 bases between. This CDR3 contains 15 residues. The CDR3 DNA reads as TGTGCCAGCAGTCCCGTATCAGGGAGCGTTTCACCCCTCCACTTT. The encoded protein is CASSPVSGSVSPLHF.

Concerning this clone itself: The sample holds other DNA sequences that translate to the same CDR3. The chain uses TRBV7-3 and TRBJ2-1; 10 positions match TRBD2. The CDR3 loop spans 14 amino acids. V dropped 5 bases and J dropped 3; count of bases not matched to a gene: 1. CDR1 is SGHTA and CDR2 is FQGTGA in the germline V gene. CDR3 coding DNA: TGTGCCAGCAGCCCTAGCGGGGGCTACAATGAGCAGTTCTTC. Its protein is CASSPSGGYNEQFF.

The chain recombines TRBV11-2 with TRBJ2-2; 7 nucleotides agree with TRBD1. The CDR3 covers 14 residues. The ends lost 3 bases at V and 5 bases at J; junction bases unmatched: 3. Germline CDR1 is SGHAT and CDR2 is FQNNGV. CDR3 sequence: CASSFGRGTGELFF. In DNA form, the CDR3 reads TGTGCCAGCAGCTTTGGCAGGGGGACCGGGGAGCTGTTTTTT.

V and J are TRBV19 and TRBJ1-1; 7 nucleotides align to TRBD1. Germline CDR1 LNHDA, CDR2 SQIVND (reference sequence). The CDR3 runs 14 residues. V lost 6 bases to trimming and J lost 1 base; unmatched junction nucleotides: 5. CDR3 nucleotides: TGTGCCAGTAGCTACAGGGGAGGGAACACTGAAGCTTTCTTT. Protein product: CASSYRGGNTEAFF.

The rearrangement uses TRBV20-1 and TRBJ1-2, with a possible D match to TRBD1 (5 bases). Per the germline V gene, CDR1 is DFQATT and CDR2 is SNEGSKA (reference sequence). The germline V and J ends were trimmed by 2 bases and 8 bases, with 9 bases remaining between them. The CDR3 length is 11 residues. This CDR3 reads CSARKGEGYTF. The CDR3 DNA reads TGCAGTGCTAGAAAAGGGGAAGGCTACACCTTC.

This clone has a single count. The chain has TRBV11-2 and TRBJ2-1, with D tentatively TRBD2 (6 bases). Germline lookup yields CDR1 SGHAT and CDR2 FQNNGV. The CDR3 consists of 11 residues. V lost 5 bases and J lost 7, with 6 bases in between. Here the CDR3 DNA reads TGTGCCAGCAGCGGAGGGAATGAGCAGTTCTTC. It yields the protein CASSGGNEQFF.

The V gene is TRBV10-3, the J gene TRBJ2-2; 7 bases line up with TRBD2. The V segment lost 8 bases and the J segment 7 bases; nucleotides outside the gene matches: 10. CDR3 size: 14 residues. Germline V gives CDR1 ENHRY, CDR2 SYGVKD. The CDR3 spells CAIRTRSADGELFF. CDR3 in DNA: TGTGCCATCCGGACTAGAAGTGCGGACGGGGAGCTGTTTTTT.

The chain is built from TRBV11-2 and TRBJ1-3; 10 nucleotides agree with TRBD1. With V trimmed by 2 bases and J by 3 bases, 10 bases remained unmatched. The length of the CDR3 is 18 residues. The germline V gene encodes CDR1 SGHAT and CDR2 FQNNGV. CDR3 in DNA: TGTGCCAGCAGCTTAATGGGACAGGGGAGTTCTGGTGGAAACACCATATATTTT. It yields the protein CASSLMGQGSSGGNTIYF.

The V call is TRBV5-1, the J call TRBJ2-7, with a tentative D call TRBD1 (6 bases). The CDR3 consists of 17 residues. In germline, CDR1 is SGHRS, CDR2 YFSETQ. The V end lost 0 bases, the J end lost 2 bases, and 18 bases lay between the germline ends. For the CDR3, the DNA is TGCGCCAGCAGCTTGGCCCCCGCAGACAGGAGCACCTACGAGCAGTACTTC. This encodes CASSLAPADRSTYEQYF.

The chain recombines TRBV29-1 with TRBJ2-3; D is perhaps TRBD2 (6 bases). This CDR3 comprises 14 residues. CDR1 and CDR2 from the germline V gene are SQVTM and ANQGSEA. V was pared by 0 bases and J by 5 bases, with 12 bases between. Here the CDR3 DNA reads TGCAGCGTTGAAGAGGCGGGGATCGGAGATACGCAGTATTTT. Encoded protein: CSVEEAGIGDTQYF.

The chain carries TRBV2 and TRBJ2-2; 14 positions agree with TRBD2. Per germline, CDR1 SNHLY and CDR2 FYNNEI. V shed 9 bases and J 4 bases; nucleotides not matched to a gene: 10. This CDR3 spans 17 amino acids. The CDR3 loop reads CASSGTSGGRGTGELFF. CDR3 DNA sequence: TGTGCCAGTTCCGGGACTAGCGGGGGCCGGGGCACCGGGGAGCTGTTTTTT.